Given below is one T cell receptor beta chain in context. As yet, its antigen is unknown. The treatment denotes: 19 received Ad26.COV2.S at low or high dose, single or two shots; several received placebo; per-sample allocation not given. Sample collection was performed on day 63 after the first vaccine or placebo injection. Profiled with immunoSEQ multiplex PCR; TCRdb holds only in-frame clones, not every one. The sample lists a few hundred thousand clones, around 93% occurring once. Trimming stripped 2 bases from V and 5 bases from J, with 10 bases between. The CDR3 has 14 amino acids. CDR1 MNHEY and CDR2 SMNVEV come from the germline V gene (reference sequence). These data originate in a study of Ad26.COV2.S vaccination and SARS-CoV-2 variants. Findings and caveats of the study: Breadth, reportedly substantial, characterized the spike-specific CD8+ and CD4+ T cell responses after vaccination. Total responses of T cells may have been underestimated by the analyses of TCR breadth and depth. While placebo recipients had lower spike-specific TCR breadth, vaccine recipients had more.

Material: peripheral blood, obtained in a trial of Ad26.COV2.S vaccine versus placebo. The sequence derives from a person between 18 and 59 years old who received the Ad26.COV2.S COVID-19 vaccine or a placebo. The chain joins TRBV27 to TRBJ2-1; no clear D. CDR3 loop: CASSLMGLHNEQFF. In DNA form, the CDR3 reads TGTGCCAGCAGTTTAATGGGTTTACACAATGAGCAGTTCTTC.